A single sample gave rise to the 2 T cell receptor beta chains below, sequenced in a study of blood T cell repertoires in COVID-19 (dated by TCRdb to about 2020). Receptor amplification or capture employed the immunoSEQ multiplex PCR assay. As stored in TCRdb, this immuneACCESS dataset retains in-frame rearrangements with V and J assigned. A fraction of the clones does not appear; measured against another copy, unresolved V genes explain less than half of the discrepancy, and the remainder lacks a known reason. This sample gives 65,000 to 90,000 clones in total; more than 65% of them show up just once. Over 25% of the sample belongs to the ten largest clones. Sequences were obtained from peripheral blood. The receptors here all came from a human donor in a cohort sampled during active COVID-19.

The sample holds one count of this clone. The chain combines TRBV6-5 with TRBJ2-7; tentatively, D is TRBD1 (5 bases). CDR1 and CDR2 (germline): MNHEY, SVGAGI. The CDR3 runs to 12 residues. Between the trimmed V and J ends, which lost 6 bases and 5 bases, there was a span of 11 bases. The CDR3 is CASSHPRDEQYF. The CDR3 nucleotides are TGTGCCAGCAGCCACCCCAGGGACGAGCAGTACTTC.

The V gene is TRBV6-2 or TRBV6-3, the J gene TRBJ2-3; the D is unclear. CDR3 length: 13 residues. Trimming took off 2 bases at V and 5 bases at J, with 8 bases between the two ends. Germline V gives CDR1 MNHEY, CDR2 SVGEGT. The CDR3: CASSYHGLDTQYF. The CDR3 region has the DNA TGTGCCAGCAGTTACCACGGGTTAGATACGCAGTATTTT.